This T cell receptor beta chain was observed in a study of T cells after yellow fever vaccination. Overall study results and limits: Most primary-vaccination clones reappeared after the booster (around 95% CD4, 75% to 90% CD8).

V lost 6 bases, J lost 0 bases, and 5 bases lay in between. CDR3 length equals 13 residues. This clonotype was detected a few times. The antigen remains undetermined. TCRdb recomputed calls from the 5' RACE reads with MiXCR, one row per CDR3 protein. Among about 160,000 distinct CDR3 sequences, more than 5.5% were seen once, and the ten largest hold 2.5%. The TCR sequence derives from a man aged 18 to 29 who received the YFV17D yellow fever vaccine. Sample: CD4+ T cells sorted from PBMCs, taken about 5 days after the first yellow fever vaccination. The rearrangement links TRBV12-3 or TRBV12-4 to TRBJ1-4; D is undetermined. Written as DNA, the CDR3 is TGTGCCAGCAGCGCCGCAACTAATGAAAAACTGTTTTTT. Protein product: CASSAATNEKLFF.